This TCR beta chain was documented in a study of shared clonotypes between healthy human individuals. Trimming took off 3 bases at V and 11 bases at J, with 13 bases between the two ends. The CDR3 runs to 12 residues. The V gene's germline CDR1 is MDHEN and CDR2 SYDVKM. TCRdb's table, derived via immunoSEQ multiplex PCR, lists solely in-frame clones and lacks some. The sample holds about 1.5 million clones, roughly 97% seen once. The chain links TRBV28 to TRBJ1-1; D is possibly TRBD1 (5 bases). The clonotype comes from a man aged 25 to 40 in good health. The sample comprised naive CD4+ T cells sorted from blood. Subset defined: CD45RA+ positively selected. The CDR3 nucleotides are TGTGCCAGCAGTTTGGGGCGGGGGAGTGCTTTCTTT. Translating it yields CASSLGRGSAFF.